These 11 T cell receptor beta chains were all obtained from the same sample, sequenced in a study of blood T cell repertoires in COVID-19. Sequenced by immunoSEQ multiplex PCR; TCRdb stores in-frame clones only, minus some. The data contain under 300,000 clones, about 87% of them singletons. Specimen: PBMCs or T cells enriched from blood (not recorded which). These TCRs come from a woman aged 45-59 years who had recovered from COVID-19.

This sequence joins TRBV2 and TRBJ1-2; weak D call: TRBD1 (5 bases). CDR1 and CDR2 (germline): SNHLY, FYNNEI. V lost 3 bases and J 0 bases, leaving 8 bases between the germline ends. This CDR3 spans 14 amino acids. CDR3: CASSELGANYGYTF. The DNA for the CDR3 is TGTGCCAGCAGTGAGCTAGGGGCTAACTATGGCTACACCTTC. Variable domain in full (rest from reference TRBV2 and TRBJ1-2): EPEVTQTPSHQVTQMGQEVILRCVPISNHLYFYWYRQILGQKVEFLVSFYNNEISEKSEIFDDQFSVERPDGSNFTLKIRSTKLEDSAMYFCASSELGANYGYTFGSGTRLTVV.

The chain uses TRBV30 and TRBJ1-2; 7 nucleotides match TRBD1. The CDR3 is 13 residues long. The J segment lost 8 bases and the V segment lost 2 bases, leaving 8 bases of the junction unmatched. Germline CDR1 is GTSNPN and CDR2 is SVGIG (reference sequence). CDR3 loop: CAWSRDSQYGYTF. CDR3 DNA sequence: TGTGCCTGGAGTCGGGACAGCCAGTACGGCTACACCTTC.

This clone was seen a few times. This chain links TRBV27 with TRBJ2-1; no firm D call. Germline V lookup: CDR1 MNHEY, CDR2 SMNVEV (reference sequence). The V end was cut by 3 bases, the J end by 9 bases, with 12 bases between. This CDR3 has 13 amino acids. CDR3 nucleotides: TGTGCCAGCAGTTTGAACAACCGATTTGAGCAGTTCTTC. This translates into CASSLNNRFEQFF.

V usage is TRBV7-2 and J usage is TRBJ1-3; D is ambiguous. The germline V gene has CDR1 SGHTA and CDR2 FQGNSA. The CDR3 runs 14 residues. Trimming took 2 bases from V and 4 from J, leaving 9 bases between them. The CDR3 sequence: CASSLSGGGNTIYF. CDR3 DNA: TGTGCCAGCAGCTTATCCGGCGGGGGAAACACCATATATTTT.

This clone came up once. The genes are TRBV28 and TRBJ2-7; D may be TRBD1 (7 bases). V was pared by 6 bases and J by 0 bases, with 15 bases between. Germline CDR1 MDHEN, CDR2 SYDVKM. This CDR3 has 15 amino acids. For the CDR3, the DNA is TGTGCCAGCAGCTCAGGGGGGCCGAGCTCCTACGAGCAGTACTTC. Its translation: CASSSGGPSSYEQYF.

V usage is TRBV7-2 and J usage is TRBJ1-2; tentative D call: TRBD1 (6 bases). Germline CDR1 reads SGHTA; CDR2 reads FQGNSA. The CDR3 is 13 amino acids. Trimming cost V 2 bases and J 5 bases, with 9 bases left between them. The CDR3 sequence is CASSLQGWYGYTF. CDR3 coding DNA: TGTGCCAGCAGCTTACAGGGGTGGTATGGCTACACCTTC.

This CDR3 reads CASSPASGRPLAKSEQYF. CDR3 coding DNA: TGTGCCAGCAGCCCAGCTAGCGGGAGGCCCTTGGCTAAGTCCGAGCAGTACTTC. The chain carries TRBV5-6 and TRBJ2-7; TRBD2 aligns across 11 bases. The CDR3 extends over 18 amino acids. Germline CDR1 reads SGHDT; CDR2 reads YYEEEE. Losses at the gene ends were 4 bases for V and 6 bases for J; bases not matched to a gene: 18.

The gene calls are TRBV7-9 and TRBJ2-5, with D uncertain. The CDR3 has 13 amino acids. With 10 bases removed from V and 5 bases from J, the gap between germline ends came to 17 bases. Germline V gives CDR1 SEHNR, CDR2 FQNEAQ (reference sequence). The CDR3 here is CATLRSAGETQYF. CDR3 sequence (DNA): TGTGCCACCTTACGGTCGGCCGGGGAGACCCAGTACTTC.

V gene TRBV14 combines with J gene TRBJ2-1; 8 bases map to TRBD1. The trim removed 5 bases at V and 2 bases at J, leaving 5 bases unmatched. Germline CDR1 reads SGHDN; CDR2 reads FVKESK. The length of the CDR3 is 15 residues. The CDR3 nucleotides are TGTGCCAGCAGCTCGGACAGGGTCCCCTACAATGAGCAGTTCTTC. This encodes CASSSDRVPYNEQFF.

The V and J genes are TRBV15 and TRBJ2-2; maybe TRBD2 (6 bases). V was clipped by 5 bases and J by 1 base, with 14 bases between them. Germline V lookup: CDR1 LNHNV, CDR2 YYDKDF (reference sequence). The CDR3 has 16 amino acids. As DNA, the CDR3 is TGTGCCACCAGCGGGGGGTGGACGTTGAACACCGGGGAGCTGTTTTTT. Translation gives CATSGGWTLNTGELFF.

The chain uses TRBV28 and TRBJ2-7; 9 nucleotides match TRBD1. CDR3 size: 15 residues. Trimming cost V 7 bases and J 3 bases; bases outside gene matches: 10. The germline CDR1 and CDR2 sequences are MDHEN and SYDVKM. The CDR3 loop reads CASKNRTGVLYEQYF. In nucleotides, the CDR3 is TGTGCCAGCAAGAACAGGACAGGGGTTCTCTACGAGCAGTACTTC.